This is a list of T cell receptor beta chains from one sample in a study of B cell selection in AIRE deficiency. Clones were read by immunoSEQ multiplex PCR, and TCRdb kept only the in-frame ones, dropping some. The table has 12,000 to 15,000 clones, about 92% seen once. The specimen sequenced was Tregs sorted from PBMCs. These receptors were obtained from a human donor with AIRE deficiency. Each CDR3 is given with its conserved first and last residue. The D gene is left open where the match is weak. Size is omitted from some rows. Given values are once, few, many or a class for expanded clones.

j_call clone_size d_call v_call cdr3_aa cdr3_nt
TRBJ1-3 . . TRBV18 CASSLGNTIYF TGTGCCAGCTCACTCGGAAACACCATATATTTT
TRBJ2-5 . . TRBV9 CASSGGYGETQYF TGTGCCAGCAGCGGGGGGTACGGAGAGACCCAGTACTTC
TRBJ2-1 . . TRBV4-2 CASSHGRSAEQFF TGTGCCAGCAGCCATGGGAGAAGTGCGGAGCAGTTCTTC
TRBJ2-4 once . TRBV6-1 CASSEAIAGAKNIQYF TGTGCCAGCAGTGAAGCAATCGCCGGGGCCAAAAACATTCAGTACTTC
TRBJ2-7 . TRBD2 TRBV4-1 CASSQGLAGPIVEQYF TGCGCCAGCAGCCAAGGGCTAGCGGGACCCATTGTCGAGCAGTACTTC
TRBJ1-1 once TRBD1 TRBV30 CAWRGQATTQAFF TGTGCCTGGAGGGGACAGGCCACGACCCAAGCTTTCTTT
TRBJ1-3 once TRBD1 TRBV14 CASSHRQGASGNTIYF TGTGCCAGCAGCCATCGACAGGGAGCCTCTGGAAACACCATATATTTT
TRBJ1-1 . . TRBV11-2 CASSPGRRNTEAFF TGTGCCAGCAGCCCTGGACGGAGGAACACTGAAGCTTTCTTT
TRBJ2-1 . TRBD2 TRBV28 CASSSLAGSSYNEQFF TGTGCCAGCAGTTCGCTAGCGGGGAGCTCCTACAATGAGCAGTTCTTC
TRBJ2-3 . TRBD1 TRBV5-1 CASSFGTGYVDTQYF TGCGCCAGCAGCTTCGGGACAGGGTATGTCGATACGCAGTATTTT
TRBJ2-7 . . TRBV6-5 CASNPRGVNEQYF TGTGCCAGCAACCCCAGGGGGGTCAACGAGCAGTACTTC
TRBJ1-2 . . TRBV6-1 CASSDWGGNAIEGYTF TGTGCCAGCAGTGACTGGGGGGGGAACGCTATTGAAGGCTACACCTTC
TRBJ1-2 . . TRBV11-2 CASSPNPLPYGYTF TGTGCCAGCAGCCCAAATCCCCTACCCTATGGCTACACCTTC
TRBJ2-1 . . TRBV19 CASSITEYEQFF TGTGCCAGTAGTATTACTGAGTATGAGCAGTTCTTC
TRBJ1-2 . TRBD1 TRBV4-3 CASSLGTGVNYGYTF TGCGCCAGCAGCCTAGGGACAGGAGTTAACTATGGCTACACCTTC
TRBJ2-4 . . TRBV19 CASSIGWGAKNIQYF TGTGCCAGTAGTATAGGGTGGGGGGCCAAAAACATTCAGTACTTC
TRBJ2-7 . . TRBV6-6 CASSYKTVAYEQYF TGTGCCAGCAGTTACAAGACCGTCGCCTACGAGCAGTACTTC
TRBJ2-2 . . TRBV18 CASSPPTRPPGELFF TGTGCCAGCTCACCTCCTACTCGACCCCCCGGGGAGCTGTTTTTT
TRBJ2-2 . TRBD2 TRBV11-3 CASSLSGLAGGTGELFF TGTGCCAGCAGCCTTTCGGGGCTAGCGGGAGGCACCGGGGAGCTGTTTTTT
TRBJ2-7 . . TRBV28 CASSFSYSPYEQYF TGTGCCAGCAGTTTCTCCTATAGCCCCTACGAGCAGTACTTC
TRBJ2-2 . . TRBV6-1 CASSLFRGGTGELFF TGTGCCAGCAGTTTATTCAGGGGAGGGACCGGGGAGCTGTTTTTT
TRBJ2-7 . . TRBV7-2 CASSVYYEQYF TGTGCCAGCAGCGTATACTACGAGCAGTACTTC
TRBJ2-5 . . TRBV5-1 CASSSRDPGPRYF TGCGCCAGCAGCTCACGGGACCCCGGACCCCGGTACTTC
TRBJ2-3 . . TRBV6-5 CASSWAVNTDTQYF TGTGCCAGCAGTTGGGCGGTTAACACAGATACGCAGTATTTT
TRBJ2-5 . TRBD2 TRBV5-4 CASSPRRTSQETQYF TGTGCCAGCAGTCCCCGTCGGACTAGTCAAGAGACCCAGTACTTC
TRBJ2-7 . . TRBV28 CASWAGSYEQYF TGTGCCAGTTGGGCAGGATCCTACGAGCAGTACTTC
TRBJ2-3 once . TRBV10-3 CATGIGDTQYF TGTGCCACCGGAATTGGGGATACGCAGTATTTT
TRBJ2-1 . TRBD2 TRBV11-2 CASSLGTSGINEQFF TGTGCCAGCAGCTTGGGGACTAGCGGGATAAATGAGCAGTTCTTC
TRBJ1-2 . . TRBV19 CASSTPPTGHLPGVYGYTF TGTGCCAGTAGTACTCCCCCCACGGGACATCTCCCGGGAGTCTATGGCTACACCTTC
TRBJ1-4 . . TRBV7-9 CASSLLVNEKLFF TGTGCCAGCAGCTTATTAGTAAATGAAAAACTGTTTTTT
TRBJ1-3 . . TRBV6-5 CASSDRSGNTIYF TGTGCCAGCAGTGACAGGTCTGGAAACACCATATATTTT
TRBJ2-3 . . TRBV5-4 CASSLVGADTQYF TGTGCCAGCAGCTTGGTAGGGGCAGATACGCAGTATTTT
TRBJ1-3 . . TRBV19 CASSLPGSAGNTIYF TGTGCCAGTAGTCTACCGGGATCTGCAGGAAACACCATATATTTT
TRBJ1-2 . TRBD1 TRBV6-5 CASSSDRAGGYTF TGTGCCAGCAGCTCCGACAGGGCGGGCGGCTACACCTTC